These T cell receptor beta chains were read from a single sample in a study of blood T cell repertoires in COVID-19. Sequencing was performed with immunoSEQ multiplex PCR; in TCRdb, only in-frame clones are kept and a portion is missing. The sample lists 150,000 to 200,000 clones, 80% to 90% seen once, with around an eighth in the top ten. Sequencing was done on a sample of peripheral blood. These receptors originate from a woman aged 70-85 years with COVID-19, enrolled during active disease. Both conserved end residues are part of each CDR3. The order of the fields is J gene, D gene, clone size, V gene, CDR3 DNA, CDR3 protein. The D gene is left open where the match is weak. A clone size is listed for some rows: how often the clone was seen (once, few, many), or a class if it is expanded.

>TRBJ1-5|TRBD1|once|TRBV28
TGTGCCAGCAGTTCCGGACAGGGGAATCAGCCCCAGCATTTT
CASSSGQGNQPQHF
>TRBJ2-1|TRBD2|-|TRBV7-3
TGTGCCAGCAGCATCCTGGGAGGGAGCTCCTACAATGAGCAGTTCTTC
CASSILGGSSYNEQFF
>TRBJ1-2|TRBD1|few|TRBV28
TGTGCCACCCTCTCGGGACAGGGGGCACTCGCCGGTGGCTACACCTTC
CATLSGQGALAGGYTF
>TRBJ1-6|-|-|TRBV10-3
TGTGCCACTCGGGGGGTAGTGAATTCACCCCTCCACTTT
CATRGVVNSPLHF
>TRBJ2-7|-|-|TRBV5-1
TGCGCCAGCAAAGGGGTCACCTACGAGCAGTACTTC
CASKGVTYEQYF
>TRBJ2-1|-|-|TRBV19
TGTGCCAGTAGTACACTCGGCGGTGAGCAGTTCTTC
CASSTLGGEQFF
>TRBJ2-3|-|-|TRBV9
TGTGCCAGCACCGACGGACAAACAGATACGCAGTATTTT
CASTDGQTDTQYF
>TRBJ2-7|TRBD2|once|TRBV4-1
TGCGCCAGCAGCCACAGCAGCGGGAGCTCCTACGAGCAGTACTTC
CASSHSSGSSYEQYF
>TRBJ1-5|TRBD1|few|TRBV6-5
TGTGCCAGCAGTATTCCGGGACAGGGGCATCAGCCCCAGCATTTT
CASSIPGQGHQPQHF
>TRBJ2-1|-|-|TRBV19
TGTGCCAGTACCACCCAATACAGAGACAATGAGCAGTTCTTC
CASTTQYRDNEQFF
>TRBJ2-3|TRBD2|-|TRBV9
TGTGCCAGCAGCGTATCGCCCCAACCGGCGGGAGGGGTAGATACGCAGTATTTT
CASSVSPQPAGGVDTQYF
>TRBJ1-1|TRBD1|-|TRBV6-5
TGTGCCAGCAGTTACGCCGGACAGGGGGCCACTGAAGCTTTCTTT
CASSYAGQGATEAFF
>TRBJ2-3|TRBD2|-|TRBV23-1
TGCGCCAGCAGTCTGGAGCCAGCCCGTCAGCGGGATTCCACAGATACGCAGTATTTT
CASSLEPARQRDSTDTQYF
>TRBJ1-2|TRBD1|-|TRBV5-1
TGCGCCAGCAGCCTTGACAGGGATGGCTACACCTTC
CASSLDRDGYTF
>TRBJ2-7|-|-|TRBV11-2
TGTGCCAGCAGCTTTTTGAAAGGGGCTGTTTCCTACGAGCAGTACTTC
CASSFLKGAVSYEQYF
>TRBJ1-1|-|-|TRBV5-1
TGCGCCAGCAGGATGGACTCGAACACTGAAGCTTTCTTT
CASRMDSNTEAFF
>TRBJ2-7|TRBD1|-|TRBV2
TGTGCCACTTTACAGGGGGGCCTCTCCTACGAGCAGTACTTC
CATLQGGLSYEQYF
>TRBJ2-7|-|-|TRBV9
TGTGCCAGCAGCGCGGGGAGACGGATCGTGGACGAGCAGTACTTC
CASSAGRRIVDEQYF
>TRBJ1-3|-|-|TRBV7-6
TGTGCCAGCAGCCGAAATTTCGACGCGGCTGGAAACACCATATATTTT
CASSRNFDAAGNTIYF
>TRBJ2-7|TRBD1|few|TRBV24-1
TGTGCCACCAGTGCCGCAGAGGGGGCCCCAGACTCCTACGAGCAGTACTTC
CATSAAEGAPDSYEQYF
>TRBJ2-7|-|-|TRBV4-1
TGCGCCAGCAGCCAAGAAGTCGGAGGGTTCTACGAGCAGTACTTC
CASSQEVGGFYEQYF
>TRBJ1-2|TRBD1|few|TRBV28
TGTGCCAGCAAACCGACGACAGGGTCCTATGGCTACACCTTC
CASKPTTGSYGYTF
>TRBJ2-5|-|-|TRBV2
TGTGCCAGCAGTGTAGGGGGGGCGCGGGAGACCCAGTACTTC
CASSVGGARETQYF
>TRBJ2-1|-|-|TRBV2
TGTGCCAGCAGTGAAGCCCCCCCTGGCGGTTATTTTCGTGAGCAGTTCTTC
CASSEAPPGGYFREQFF
>TRBJ2-7|TRBD1|-|TRBV10-1
TGCGCCAGCAGTCTCAACAGCAAACTACCGGGACAGAAATCCTACGAGCAGTACTTC
CASSLNSKLPGQKSYEQYF
>TRBJ2-5|TRBD2|-|TRBV9
TGTGCCAGCAGCGTATCTAGCGGGGCACAAGAGACCCAGTACTTC
CASSVSSGAQETQYF
>TRBJ2-3|TRBD2|-|TRBV5-4
TGTGCCAGCAGCTTGGCCCGTCTAGCGGGAGGGAGGACAGATACGCAGTATTTT
CASSLARLAGGRTDTQYF
>TRBJ2-7|-|-|TRBV7-6
TGTGCCAGCAGCTTAGCAGGCGGAACCTACGAGCAGTACTTC
CASSLAGGTYEQYF
>TRBJ1-2|-|-|TRBV28
TGTGCCACCGAGAGAATAGTCAGGGGCGATGGCTACACCTTC
CATERIVRGDGYTF
>TRBJ2-1|TRBD2|few|TRBV2
TGTGCCAGCAGTGAACTCGGGAGGAGGCTCTTC
CASSELGRRLF
>TRBJ2-2|TRBD1|-|TRBV18
TGTGCCAGCTCACCCGTGACAGGGGGCCACGGCACCGGGGAGCTGTTTTTT
CASSPVTGGHGTGELFF
>TRBJ1-4|-|-|TRBV30
TGTGCCTGGAGCGCCCCCGGGTTCGGGACTGCGAATGAAAAACTGTTTTTT
CAWSAPGFGTANEKLFF
>TRBJ1-5|-|few|TRBV3-1/TRBV3-2
TGTGCCAGCAGCCAAGATCTCGGTCAGCCCCAGCATTTT
CASSQDLGQPQHF
>TRBJ2-7|TRBD2|-|TRBV2
TGTGCCAGCAGCGGGACTAGCGGGAGACTCTACGAGCAGTACTTC
CASSGTSGRLYEQYF
>TRBJ2-7|-|-|TRBV5-6
TGTGCCAGCAGCTTGGCTTTAACTCCTAGCGTCAACGAGCAGTACTTC
CASSLALTPSVNEQYF
>TRBJ1-5|TRBD1|-|TRBV19
TGTGCCAGTAGTATATTGTTCGGGACAGGGGGGGATCAGCCCCAGCATTTT
CASSILFGTGGDQPQHF
>TRBJ2-3|TRBD2|-|TRBV30
TGTGCCTGGAGTATGGCGGGAGGGGCAGATACGCAGTATTTT
CAWSMAGGADTQYF
>TRBJ1-1|TRBD1|-|TRBV18
TGTGCCAGCTCACCTTTGGGACAGGGTGATTCTGAAGCTTTCTTT
CASSPLGQGDSEAFF
>TRBJ2-2|TRBD2|-|TRBV12-3/TRBV12-4
TGTGCCAGCCGACTAGCGTCCACCGGGGAGCTGTTTTTT
CASRLASTGELFF
>TRBJ2-2|-|few|TRBV27
TGTGCCAGCAGTTTTGGTCTAGCAAACACCGGGGAGCTGTTTTTT
CASSFGLANTGELFF
>TRBJ2-4|TRBD2|few|TRBV5-1
TGCGCCAGCAGATTACTAGCGGGAGCTCCGGAAAACATTCAGTACTTC
CASRLLAGAPENIQYF
>TRBJ2-1|TRBD1|-|TRBV7-2
TGTGCCAGCAGTCCGGCCCGGGACAGGTGGGAAAAGCAGTTCTTC
CASSPARDRWEKQFF
>TRBJ2-7|TRBD1|-|TRBV10-3
TGTGCCATCAGGGGAGGACAGGGAACCTCCTACGAGCAGTACTTC
CAIRGGQGTSYEQYF
>TRBJ2-3|-|-|TRBV5-1
TGCGCCAGCAGCTCGGGAAGCACAGATACGCAGTATTTT
CASSSGSTDTQYF
>TRBJ1-2|-|few|TRBV28
TGTGCCAGCAGGGAGGGACGGGTTTATGGCTACACCTTC
CASREGRVYGYTF
>TRBJ2-7|TRBD2|-|TRBV11-3
TGTGCCAGCAGCTTATTGGGGACTAGCGGGAGTTGGACCTACGAGCAGTACTTC
CASSLLGTSGSWTYEQYF
>TRBJ1-1|TRBD1|few|TRBV6-1
TGTGCCAGCAGTGGAGAAGCCGGGACAGGGGGTGCGGCTGAAGCTTTCTTT
CASSGEAGTGGAAEAFF
>TRBJ1-4|-|-|TRBV4-1
TGCGCCAGCAGCCCCTCCTCCGGGACAAGAAATGAAAAACTGTTTTTT
CASSPSSGTRNEKLFF
>TRBJ1-5|TRBD1|-|TRBV30
TGTGCCTGGAGTGAGACAGGGAATCAGCCCCAGCATTTT
CAWSETGNQPQHF
>TRBJ1-5|-|-|TRBV19
TGTGCCAGTAGTATATTGGTAGGTGACACGACAGGAGATAGCAATCAGCCCCAGCATTTT
CASSILVGDTTGDSNQPQHF
>TRBJ1-6|-|-|TRBV3-1/TRBV3-2
TGTGCCAGCAGCCAAGGGTTCGGACAGCCGAATTCACCCCTCCACTTT
CASSQGFGQPNSPLHF
>TRBJ1-6|-|-|TRBV30
TGTGCCTGGAGTTCCTTCAGGGATTCACCCCTCCACTTT
CAWSSFRDSPLHF
>TRBJ1-1|-|-|TRBV30
TGTGCCTGGACCGTCGAGGCTTCCACTGAAGCTTTCTTT
CAWTVEASTEAFF
>TRBJ1-3|-|-|TRBV5-4
TGTGCCAGCAGCGGGGGGGGAATATTCGCTGGAAACACCATATATTTT
CASSGGGIFAGNTIYF
>TRBJ2-7|TRBD1|-|TRBV30
TGTGCCTGGGGGGTGACAGGGGGCGAGCAGTACTTC
CAWGVTGGEQYF